One T cell receptor (beta chain) is described in this entry. Data came from immunoSEQ multiplex PCR; TCRdb stores just in-frame clones and leaves some out. The repertoire holds around 300,000 clones, with around 91% as singletons. The data belong to a study of blood T cell repertoires in COVID-19. This receptor was taken from a woman aged 18-29 years who had recovered from COVID-19. The sample was PBMCs or T cells enriched from blood (not recorded which).

The CDR3: CASSPRQSDGYTF. The CDR3 nucleotides read TGTGCCAGCTCACCACGACAGAGCGATGGCTACACCTTC. V and J are TRBV18 and TRBJ1-2; D is possibly TRBD1 (5 bases). Trimming removed 1 base from V and 6 bases from J, with 9 bases in between. Germline V gives CDR1 KGHSH, CDR2 LQKENI. The CDR3 is 13 residues long.